A selection of T cell receptor beta chains follows, all from one sample in a study of blood T cell repertoires in COVID-19. The method was immunoSEQ multiplex PCR; TCRdb's version includes in-frame clones alone and lacks a portion of them. The table includes 72,000 or so clones, roughly 86% detected once. Sequenced sample: peripheral blood. The receptors were gathered from a woman aged 60 to 75 with acute or convalescent COVID-19. Each CDR3 is given without its conserved first and last residue.

V: TRBV19
length: 11
CDR3: ASSIVSVYGYT

V: TRBV4-1
length: 13
CDR3: ASSQDYRANQPQH

V: TRBV29-1
length: 11
CDR3: SAGGQGAYGYT

V: TRBV5-1
length: 13
CDR3: ASSWYGSKAPEQF

V: TRBV11-1
length: 13
CDR3: ASSLSRTGYYEQY

V: TRBV4-1
length: 14
CDR3: ASSQATGTVNTEAF

V: TRBV29-1
length: 14
CDR3: SVAFQQDSRYNEQF

V: TRBV7-9
length: 9
CDR3: ASSSPVEAF

V: TRBV9
length: 11
CDR3: ASTFWGPEGYT

V: TRBV3-1/TRBV3-2
length: 12
CDR3: ASSQRDRVGEQF

V: TRBV12-3/TRBV12-4
length: 11
CDR3: ASSFYSNTEAF

V: TRBV11-2
length: 12
CDR3: ASSVYLGPYEQY

V: TRBV14
length: 15
CDR3: ANKSLIRAGGYYEQY

V: TRBV19
length: 14
CDR3: ASSIRPTRTVETQY

V: TRBV2
length: 11
CDR3: ASSEFLHASSY

V: TRBV3-1/TRBV3-2
length: 13
CDR3: ASSRSSARTGELF

V: TRBV7-9
length: 13
CDR3: ASSFRAPQADTQY

V: TRBV9
length: 12
CDR3: ASSRPGTGYGYT

V: TRBV6-6
length: 12
CDR3: ASSYGRLNTEAF

V: TRBV4-2
length: 13
CDR3: ASSQEMGTGGSYT

V: TRBV24-1
length: 12
CDR3: ATSDYPTGGEQF

V: TRBV3-1/TRBV3-2
length: 14
CDR3: ASSQVGQGRTGELF

V: TRBV11-2
length: 11
CDR3: ASSLSRDQPQH

V: TRBV10-3
length: 12
CDR3: AIRGDSPSYGYT

V: TRBV27
length: 11
CDR3: ASPLGERDEQY

V: TRBV5-1
length: 14
CDR3: ASSFTQGAQGTEAF

V: TRBV11-2
length: 13
CDR3: ASSFTGTGDYEQY

V: TRBV27
length: 13
CDR3: ASSNTYGVGEKLF

V: TRBV25-1
length: 12
CDR3: ASSEYSVTGELF

V: TRBV4-1
length: 14
CDR3: ASSQFGTGYTYEQY

V: TRBV10-2
length: 10
CDR3: ASSKDRGEQY

V: TRBV7-2
length: 12
CDR3: ASSTQTGNYGYT

V: TRBV28
length: 10
CDR3: ASRLGGYGYT

V: TRBV15
length: 15
CDR3: ATSRDVAARYPDTQY

V: TRBV5-4
length: 13
CDR3: ASSLDRGQTYEQY